This is a list of T cell receptor beta chains from one sample in a study of shared clonotypes between healthy human individuals. Sequencing used immunoSEQ multiplex PCR; TCRdb keeps in-frame clones, though not all of them. The sample includes about 710,000 clones, just under 75% of them seen just once. Material for sequencing was memory CD4+ T cells sorted from blood. The receptor set was obtained from a woman aged 30 to 39 in good health. The CDR3 runs from the conserved cysteine through the conserved F or W. The order of the fields is V gene, clone size, D gene, J gene, CDR3 protein, CDR3 DNA. D genes are given only for firm matches. The size entry is marked missing in some rows and otherwise reads once, few, many or a size class.

TRBV5-4	once	NA	TRBJ2-3	CASSFGRIFTDTQYF	TGTGCCAGCAGCTTCGGGCGAATCTTCACAGATACGCAGTATTTT
TRBV7-7	NA	TRBD2	TRBJ2-5	CASSPTSGRQETQYF	TGTGCCAGCAGCCCGACTAGCGGACGCCAAGAGACCCAGTACTTC
TRBV18	once	TRBD1	TRBJ2-1	CASSLGQGVDEQFF	TGTGCCAGCTCACTAGGACAGGGGGTCGATGAGCAGTTCTTC
TRBV19	NA	TRBD1	TRBJ2-7	CASSMAWDRGHHEQYF	TGTGCCAGTAGTATGGCGTGGGACAGGGGACACCACGAGCAGTACTTC
TRBV28	few	NA	TRBJ1-3	CASSIGDGNTIYF	TGTGCCAGCAGTATAGGGGATGGAAACACCATATATTTT
TRBV5-1	few	NA	TRBJ1-2	CASSLGTDGYTF	TGCGCCAGCAGCCTCGGGACGGACGGCTACACCTTC
TRBV6-1	few	NA	TRBJ1-2	CASSEVYGYTF	TGTGCCAGCAGTGAAGTGTATGGCTACACCTTC
TRBV11-1	NA	NA	TRBJ2-5	CASSLNGAEETQYF	TGTGCCAGCAGCTTGAATGGCGCAGAAGAGACCCAGTACTTC
TRBV21-1	NA	NA	TRBJ2-7	CASIVGTGWYEQYF	TGTGCCAGCATTGTCGGGACAGGGTGGTACGAGCAGTACTTC
TRBV15	NA	TRBD2	TRBJ2-1	CATSATGSLAGVNEQFF	TGTGCCACCAGCGCGACAGGGTCCCTAGCGGGAGTCAATGAGCAGTTCTTC
TRBV7-8	NA	NA	TRBJ2-1	CASSGPRNEQFF	TGTGCCAGCAGCGGCCCCCGCAATGAGCAGTTCTTC
TRBV28	NA	TRBD2	TRBJ2-1	CASTTTSGSYEQFF	TGTGCCAGCACCACGACTAGCGGGAGTTACGAGCAGTTCTTC
TRBV7-9	NA	NA	TRBJ2-3	CASSSRGAAAGTDTQYF	TGTGCCAGCAGCTCCCGAGGAGCGGCAGCTGGCACAGATACGCAGTATTTT
TRBV6-4	few	NA	TRBJ1-1	CASSDSAAVIMNTEAFF	TGTGCCAGCAGTGACTCGGCGGCAGTCATTATGAACACTGAAGCTTTCTTT
TRBV5-1	NA	NA	TRBJ2-1	CASSLDSVGYNEQFF	TGCGCCAGCAGCTTGGACAGCGTGGGGTACAATGAGCAGTTCTTC
TRBV6-1	NA	NA	TRBJ1-2	CASCISGLANYGYTF	TGTGCCAGCTGTATTTCAGGCCTAGCTAACTATGGCTACACCTTC
TRBV10-1	few	TRBD2	TRBJ2-1	CASSSSGRSNEQFF	TGCGCCAGCAGTTCTAGCGGGAGGAGCAATGAGCAGTTCTTC
TRBV9	NA	TRBD2	TRBJ2-1	CASSVVGEGYNEQFF	TGTGCCAGCAGCGTAGTGGGGGAGGGCTACAATGAGCAGTTCTTC
TRBV10-3	NA	TRBD2	TRBJ2-1	CAISAPGGYEQFF	TGTGCCATCAGTGCCCCGGGAGGATATGAGCAGTTCTTC
TRBV5-6	NA	NA	TRBJ1-3	CASSHQSRDTIYF	TGTGCCAGCAGTCACCAGAGTAGGGACACCATATATTTT
TRBV7-3	NA	NA	TRBJ2-7	CASSLNGATEQYF	TGTGCCAGCAGCTTAAATGGGGCTACCGAGCAGTACTTC
TRBV6-1	many	NA	TRBJ2-7	CASSDSPGQYF	TGTGCCAGCAGTGACTCTCCAGGCCAGTACTTC
TRBV10-1	NA	NA	TRBJ2-7	CATQGGDSYEQYF	TGCGCCACCCAGGGGGGAGATTCCTACGAGCAGTACTTC
TRBV5-1	NA	NA	TRBJ2-7	CASSGTPVYEQYF	TGCGCCAGCAGTGGGACACCAGTTTACGAGCAGTACTTC
TRBV2	NA	NA	TRBJ1-1	CAGSGPFTEAFF	TGTGCCGGATCAGGACCGTTCACTGAAGCTTTCTTT
TRBV6-6	NA	TRBD2	TRBJ2-7	CASSSGTRVGEQYF	TGTGCCAGCAGCTCCGGGACTAGGGTGGGCGAGCAGTACTTC